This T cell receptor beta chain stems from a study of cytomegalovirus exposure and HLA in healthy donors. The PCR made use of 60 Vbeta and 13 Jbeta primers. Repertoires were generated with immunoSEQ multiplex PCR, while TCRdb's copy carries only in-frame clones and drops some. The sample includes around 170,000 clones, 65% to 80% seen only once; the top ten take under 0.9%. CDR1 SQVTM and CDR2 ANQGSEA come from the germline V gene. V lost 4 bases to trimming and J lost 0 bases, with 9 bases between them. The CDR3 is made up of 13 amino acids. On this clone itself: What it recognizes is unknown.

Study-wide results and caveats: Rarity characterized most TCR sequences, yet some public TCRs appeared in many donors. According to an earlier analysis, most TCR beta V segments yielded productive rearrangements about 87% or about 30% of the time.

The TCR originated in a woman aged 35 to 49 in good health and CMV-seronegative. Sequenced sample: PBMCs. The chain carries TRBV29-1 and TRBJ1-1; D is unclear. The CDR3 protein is CSVVGQLNTEAFF. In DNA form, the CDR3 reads TGCAGCGTTGTTGGCCAGTTGAACACTGAAGCTTTCTTT.